The following is a T cell receptor beta chain sequence with its context. The entry originates in a study of blood T cell repertoires in COVID-19. Study at large: Material from acute and convalescent COVID-19 was sourced from the United States, Italy and Spain. PBMCs, B-cell-depleted T cells, or T cells provided the cDNA or gDNA that made up the material.

Per the study methods: Reference gene primer amplification in the assay estimated nucleated cell counts. Produced via immunoSEQ multiplex PCR; TCRdb's table is partial and in-frame only. V and J calls and clone size follow that table, whereas D and trimming were derived from the DNA. In the table there are 110,000 or so clones, about 83% of which are singletons. The TCR was taken from a man aged 65-85 years with acute or convalescent COVID-19. What was sequenced was peripheral blood.

The CDR3: CASIVRAGADTQYF. In nucleotides, the CDR3 is TGTGCCAGCATAGTTCGAGCGGGAGCAGATACGCAGTATTTT. The chain is built from TRBV28 and TRBJ2-3; 8 nucleotides align to TRBD2. Unmatched junction bases numbered 7, after V lost 7 bases and J lost 4 bases. This CDR3 spans 14 amino acids. Germline V gives CDR1 MDHEN, CDR2 SYDVKM.